This TCR beta chain stems from a study of blood T cell repertoires in COVID-19. Turning to the study itself: Sites across the United States, Italy and Spain contributed samples from acute and convalescent COVID-19. In each case, the material was cDNA or gDNA derived from T cells, B-cell-depleted T cells, or PBMCs.

Method: immunoSEQ multiplex PCR; TCRdb's copy keeps in-frame clones and lacks some. The data show around 120,000 clones, with over 80% seen just once and under 2.5% held by the top ten. CDR1 is LNHDA and CDR2 is SQIVND in the germline V gene (reference sequence). V was pared by 7 bases and J by 0 bases, with 12 bases of the junction left unmatched. CDR3 length equals 17 residues. This chain uses TRBV19 with TRBJ2-1; TRBD1 matches 7 bases. This TCR was sampled from a young man with acute or convalescent COVID-19. The sequenced sample consisted of peripheral blood. The CDR3 nucleotides read TGTGCCAGTACCACGAGGGGGCGGGCTAGCTCCTACAATGAGCAGTTCTTC. Protein sequence: CASTTRGRASSYNEQFF.